This is a list of T cell receptor beta chains from one sample in a study of cytomegalovirus exposure and HLA in healthy donors. The method was immunoSEQ multiplex PCR; TCRdb's version includes in-frame clones alone and lacks a portion of them. The sample comprises about 150,000 clones, around 80% of which are singletons, and 10% to 15% rests with the top ten. The sample was PBMCs. These receptors were collected from a man between 25 and 39 years old in good health and CMV-seropositive. CDR3s include the opening cysteine and the closing phenylalanine or tryptophan. The D gene is left open where the match is weak. Expanded clones get a size class; other rows say once, few or many, or leave the size out.

cdr3_nt	cdr3_aa	v_call	j_call	cdr3_length	d_call	clone_size
TGTGCCAGCAGTTACTCGGGACTAGGATCCTACGAGCAGTACTTC	CASSYSGLGSYEQYF	TRBV6-5	TRBJ2-7	15	TRBD2	-
TGTGCCAGCAGCCATGGGACAGGGAAAAACATTCAGTACTTC	CASSHGTGKNIQYF	TRBV4-2	TRBJ2-4	14	TRBD1	-
TGTGCCAGCAGTTCCCAACTAGCGGGAAGGAACGAGCAGTACTTC	CASSSQLAGRNEQYF	TRBV6-6	TRBJ2-7	15	TRBD2	-
TGCGCCAGCAGCCAAGACCGCCCCCCGGCTAGCTCGCAGTTCTTC	CASSQDRPPASSQFF	TRBV4-1	TRBJ2-1	15	-	-
TGTGCCAGCAGCGTAGCTACCGGGGGAGACTCCTACAATGAGCAGTTCTTC	CASSVATGGDSYNEQFF	TRBV9	TRBJ2-1	17	-	-
TGTGCCAGCAGCTTAGGACTAGCGAGAATCGGCACAGATACGCAGTATTTT	CASSLGLARIGTDTQYF	TRBV5-4	TRBJ2-3	17	TRBD2	-
TGTGCCAGCAGCTCGATTACTAGCGGAGGATTCATAAACTACAATGAGCAGTTCTTC	CASSSITSGGFINYNEQFF	TRBV7-9	TRBJ2-1	19	TRBD2	-
TGCGCCAGCAGCCCTGTTTACTCGGTCTCCTACAATGAGCAGTTCTTC	CASSPVYSVSYNEQFF	TRBV5-1	TRBJ2-1	16	-	-
TGTGCCAGCAGTGAGAGCCCCCCCGGGAGCGGGAGGGCCTACGAGCAGTACTTC	CASSESPPGSGRAYEQYF	TRBV6-1	TRBJ2-7	18	TRBD2	-
TGTGCCAGCAGCTTAAGTGGGAGGAGCTCCTACAATGAGCAGTTCTTC	CASSLSGRSSYNEQFF	TRBV7-3	TRBJ2-1	16	-	-
TGTGCCAGTACCCTCGGGACTAGCGGTCAAGAGACCCAGTACTTC	CASTLGTSGQETQYF	TRBV19	TRBJ2-5	15	TRBD2	-
TGTGCCAGCAGCCTAGAGGGGGGGAGCTCCTATAATTCACCCCTCCACTTT	CASSLEGGSSYNSPLHF	TRBV4-2	TRBJ1-6	17	-	few
TGTGCCAGCAGTAAGGGACAGGGTTTAGGCTACACCTTC	CASSKGQGLGYTF	TRBV6-5	TRBJ1-2	13	TRBD1	-
TGTGCCAGCAGCCAAGGACTAGCGGGAGTAGGAGAGCAGTACTTC	CASSQGLAGVGEQYF	TRBV5-4	TRBJ2-7	15	TRBD2	-
TGTTCCAGCAGCTCTAGCGGGAGGATGACCTACGAGCAGTACTTC	CSSSSSGRMTYEQYF	TRBV7-9	TRBJ2-7	15	TRBD2	-
TGTGCCAGCAGCCAAGATACTTACGGCGGCCCGTACTTC	CASSQDTYGGPYF	TRBV4-2	TRBJ2-7	13	-	-
TGTGCCAGCAGTGGGACCGGGACAGGGTTCCCGAGTTGGGGCTACACCTTC	CASSGTGTGFPSWGYTF	TRBV28	TRBJ1-2	17	TRBD1	-
TGTGCCAGCAGCTTACTGGGGAGTGAGCAGTTCTTC	CASSLLGSEQFF	TRBV11-1	TRBJ2-1	12	-	once
TGTGCCAGCAGCCCCCACCAGGGGATAGAGACCCAGTACTTC	CASSPHQGIETQYF	TRBV7-8	TRBJ2-5	14	-	-
TGTGCCAGCAGTCGAGGGCAAACCGAAACAGATACGCAGTATTTT	CASSRGQTETDTQYF	TRBV9	TRBJ2-3	15	-	-
TGTGCCAGCAGGCGGGGTCCCGGGGAGCTGTTTTTT	CASRRGPGELFF	TRBV2	TRBJ2-2	12	-	-
TGTGCCAGCAGTTTATACGGGATCAATCAGCCCCAGCATTTT	CASSLYGINQPQHF	TRBV27	TRBJ1-5	14	-	few
TGTGCCAGCAGCCAAGATCTTCAGTCTGAAGCTTTCTTT	CASSQDLQSEAFF	TRBV4-2	TRBJ1-1	13	-	-
TGTGCCAGCAGCCAACCGGGACAGGGAGTCTTCCCCTATGGCTACACCTTC	CASSQPGQGVFPYGYTF	TRBV14	TRBJ1-2	17	TRBD1	-
TGTGCCAGCAGCCCCGACCTAGCGGCCAAGTACAATGAGCAGTTCTTC	CASSPDLAAKYNEQFF	TRBV4-2	TRBJ2-1	16	TRBD2	-
TGCGCCAGCAGCGGGACAGGGGATGGCACAGATACGCAGTATTTT	CASSGTGDGTDTQYF	TRBV10-2	TRBJ2-3	15	TRBD1	-
TGTGCCAGCAGCTTAGCAACGGGGGAAAACATTCAGTACTTC	CASSLATGENIQYF	TRBV7-2	TRBJ2-4	14	-	-
TGTGCCGCCGCCGAGGGGGCGGCCGTGAACTACGAGCAGTACTTC	CAAAEGAAVNYEQYF	TRBV6-1	TRBJ2-7	15	TRBD1	few
TGTGCCAGCAGCCTACAGGAGGGCGATGAGCAGTTCTTC	CASSLQEGDEQFF	TRBV4-2	TRBJ2-1	13	-	-
TGTGCCAGCAGCGCCTACACAGGGGAAGGGGAATACGAGCAGTACTTC	CASSAYTGEGEYEQYF	TRBV27	TRBJ2-7	16	TRBD1	-
TGTGCCAGCAGCTTAGATTTGGGACAGGGCTATTCCTACGAGCAGTACTTC	CASSLDLGQGYSYEQYF	TRBV7-8	TRBJ2-7	17	TRBD1	-